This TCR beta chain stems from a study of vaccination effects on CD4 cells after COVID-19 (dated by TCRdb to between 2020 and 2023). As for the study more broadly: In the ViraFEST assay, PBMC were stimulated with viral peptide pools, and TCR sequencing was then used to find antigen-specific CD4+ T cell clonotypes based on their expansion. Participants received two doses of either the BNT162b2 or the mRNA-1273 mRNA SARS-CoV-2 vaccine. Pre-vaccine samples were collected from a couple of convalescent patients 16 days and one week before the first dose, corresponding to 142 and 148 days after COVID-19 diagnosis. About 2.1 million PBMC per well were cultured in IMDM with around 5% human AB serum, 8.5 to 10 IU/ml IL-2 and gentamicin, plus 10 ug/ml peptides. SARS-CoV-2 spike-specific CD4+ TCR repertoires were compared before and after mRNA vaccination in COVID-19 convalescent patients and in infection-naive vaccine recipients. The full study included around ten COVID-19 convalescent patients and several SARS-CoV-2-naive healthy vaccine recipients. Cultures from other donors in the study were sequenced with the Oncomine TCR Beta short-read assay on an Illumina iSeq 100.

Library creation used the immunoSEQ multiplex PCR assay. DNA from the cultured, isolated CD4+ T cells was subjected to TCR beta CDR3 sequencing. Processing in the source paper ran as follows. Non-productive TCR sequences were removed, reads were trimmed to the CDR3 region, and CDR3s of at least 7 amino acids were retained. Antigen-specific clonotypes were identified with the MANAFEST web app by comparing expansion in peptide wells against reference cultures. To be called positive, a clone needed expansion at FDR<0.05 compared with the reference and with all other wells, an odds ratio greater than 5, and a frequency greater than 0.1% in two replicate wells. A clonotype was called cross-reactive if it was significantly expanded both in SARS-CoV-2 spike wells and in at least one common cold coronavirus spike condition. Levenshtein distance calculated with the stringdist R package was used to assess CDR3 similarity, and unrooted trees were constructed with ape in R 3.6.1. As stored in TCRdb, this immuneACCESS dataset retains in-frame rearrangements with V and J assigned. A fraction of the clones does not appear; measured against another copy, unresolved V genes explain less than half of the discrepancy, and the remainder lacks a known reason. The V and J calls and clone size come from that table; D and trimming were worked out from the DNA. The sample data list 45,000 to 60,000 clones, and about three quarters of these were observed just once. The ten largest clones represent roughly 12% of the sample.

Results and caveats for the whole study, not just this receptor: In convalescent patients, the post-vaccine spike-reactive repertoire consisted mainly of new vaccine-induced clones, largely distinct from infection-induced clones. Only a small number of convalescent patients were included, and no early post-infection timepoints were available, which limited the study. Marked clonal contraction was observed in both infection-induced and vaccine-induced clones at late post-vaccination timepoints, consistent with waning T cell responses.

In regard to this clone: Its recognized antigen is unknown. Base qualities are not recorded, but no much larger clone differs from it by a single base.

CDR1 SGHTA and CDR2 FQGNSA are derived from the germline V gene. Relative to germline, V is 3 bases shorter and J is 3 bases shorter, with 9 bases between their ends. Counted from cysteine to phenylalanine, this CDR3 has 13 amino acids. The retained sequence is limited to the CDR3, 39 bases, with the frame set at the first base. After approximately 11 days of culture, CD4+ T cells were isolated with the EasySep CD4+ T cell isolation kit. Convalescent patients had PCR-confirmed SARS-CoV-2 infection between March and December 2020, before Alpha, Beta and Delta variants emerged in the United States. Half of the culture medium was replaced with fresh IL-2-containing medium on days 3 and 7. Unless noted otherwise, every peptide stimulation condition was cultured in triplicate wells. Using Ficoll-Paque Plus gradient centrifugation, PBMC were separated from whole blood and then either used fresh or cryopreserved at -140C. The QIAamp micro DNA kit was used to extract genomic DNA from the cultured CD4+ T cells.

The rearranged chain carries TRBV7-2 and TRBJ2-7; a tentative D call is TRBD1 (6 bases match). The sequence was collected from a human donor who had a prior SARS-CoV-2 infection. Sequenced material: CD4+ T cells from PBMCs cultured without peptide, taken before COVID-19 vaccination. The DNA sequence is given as TGTGCCAGCAGCTTCCTCAGGGGCTACGAGCAGTACTTC. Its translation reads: CASSFLRGYEQYF.